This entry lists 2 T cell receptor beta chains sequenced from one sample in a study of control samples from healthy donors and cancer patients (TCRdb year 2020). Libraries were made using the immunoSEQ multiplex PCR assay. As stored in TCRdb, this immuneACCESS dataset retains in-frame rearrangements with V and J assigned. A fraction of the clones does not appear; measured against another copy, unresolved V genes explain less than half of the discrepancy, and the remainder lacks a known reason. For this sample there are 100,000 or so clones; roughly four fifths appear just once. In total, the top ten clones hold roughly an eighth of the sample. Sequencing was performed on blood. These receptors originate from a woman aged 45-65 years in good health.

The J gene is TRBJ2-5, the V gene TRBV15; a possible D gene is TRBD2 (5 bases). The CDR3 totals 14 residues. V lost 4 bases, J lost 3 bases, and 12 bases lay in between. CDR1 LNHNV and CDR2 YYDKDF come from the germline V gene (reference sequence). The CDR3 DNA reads TGTGCCACCAGCACGCGGGCCTCAGAAGAGACCCAGTACTTC. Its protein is CATSTRASEETQYF.

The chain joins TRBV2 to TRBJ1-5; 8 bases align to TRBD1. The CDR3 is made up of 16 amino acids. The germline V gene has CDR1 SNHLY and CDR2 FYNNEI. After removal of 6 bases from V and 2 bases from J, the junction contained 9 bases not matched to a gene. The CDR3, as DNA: TGTGCCAGCAGGGGATTAGCAGGGGGCGGCAATCAGCCCCAGCATTTT. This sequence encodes CASRGLAGGGNQPQHF. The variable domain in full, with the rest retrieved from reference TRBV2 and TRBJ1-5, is EPEVTQTPSHQVTQMGQEVILRCVPISNHLYFYWYRQILGQKVEFLVSFYNNEISEKSEIFDDQFSVERPDGSNFTLKIRSTKLEDSAMYFCASRGLAGGGNQPQHFGDGTRLSIL.